The entry below gives a single TCR beta chain sequence along with its context. Its target is unknown. The data originate from a study of blood T cells in healthy people across ages. General observations from the study: Among long-lived donors, naive CD4+ cells were more numerous and diversity higher than in aged donors.

PCR was performed a second time for 7 to 11 cycles using a sample-barcoded 5' primer and a J-beta primer mix. There were at least 3 million CDR3-containing paired-end reads obtained from each sample. One entry per CDR3 protein results from TCRdb running MiXCR on the 5' RACE reads. Here the sample spans some 1.5 million distinct CDR3 sequences, 35% to 45% being singletons. Trimming shortened V by 4 bases and J by 4 bases, and 10 bases separated the two germline ends. The CDR3 covers 13 residues. CDR1 and CDR2 (germline): SEHNR, FQNEAQ (reference sequence). The chain employs TRBV7-9 and TRBJ1-1; D is perhaps TRBD1 (6 bases). Sequenced material: blood. The TCR comes from a young woman in good health. The CDR3 here is CASSYQGTTEAFF. The CDR3 region has the DNA TGTGCCAGCAGCTACCAGGGGACCACTGAAGCTTTCTTT.